This T cell receptor (beta chain) was recorded in a study of blood T cell repertoires in COVID-19. On the study more broadly: T cells, B-cell-depleted T cells, or PBMCs provided the cDNA or gDNA that served as material.

The V end was cut by 3 bases, the J end by 2 bases, with 31 bases between. CDR3 length equals 21 residues. Germline CDR1 is SGHVS and CDR2 is FNYEAQ. This clone has only a few counts. Measured with immunoSEQ multiplex PCR; TCRdb has only the in-frame clones, and not every one. The data show 200,000 to 250,000 clones, 86% seen once. The chain is built from TRBV7-6 and TRBJ1-2; perhaps TRBD1 as D (6 bases). The clonotype comes from a woman aged 30 to 39 who had recovered from COVID-19. Specimen: peripheral blood. CDR3 nucleotides: TGTGCCAGCAGCTTTTCTAAGGGACCGGGACATTGGTTTTTCAGCAACTATGGCTACACCTTC. Amino acids: CASSFSKGPGHWFFSNYGYTF.